These T cell receptor beta chains were read from a single sample in a study of regulatory T cells in long-lasting Graves disease. Using its own MiXCR run on the multiplex PCR reads, TCRdb lists one record per CDR3 protein. The profile shows about 350,000 distinct CDR3 sequences, roughly 17% of them singletons. In addition, the sample was reused for a study of T cells in Graves' hyperthyroidism and ophthalmopathy.

Source: peripheral blood mononuclear cells (PBMCs), taken at new diagnosis, from a patient treated with antithyroid drugs. The source of these receptors is a woman younger than 35 with Graves disease. Both conserved end residues are part of each CDR3. A D gene is named only where the DNA matches it firmly. Only part of the rows carry a size: once, few, many, or a class if the clone is expanded.

>TRBJ2-1|TRBD2|NA|TRBV28
TGTGCCAGCAGTTTATTGGCGGGAGTTACCAATGAGCAGTTCTTC
CASSLLAGVTNEQFF
>TRBJ2-5|NA|NA|TRBV28
TGTGCCAGCAGCTCACCGGCCCTGGGGGTGAACCAAGAGACCCAGTACTTC
CASSSPALGVNQETQYF
>TRBJ2-4|NA|many|TRBV15
TGTGCCACCAGCAGAGATCTCACGGGGGCCAAAAACATTCAGTACTTC
CATSRDLTGAKNIQYF
>TRBJ2-1|TRBD2|NA|TRBV9
TGTGCCAGCAGCCTAACCGAGACTAGCGGGAGAAATGAGCAGTTCTTC
CASSLTETSGRNEQFF
>TRBJ2-2|TRBD2|NA|TRBV3-1
TGTGCCAGCAGACGGCCTAGCGGCACCGGGGAGCTGTTTTTT
CASRRPSGTGELFF
>TRBJ1-1|NA|many|TRBV20-1
TGCAGTGCTTCATTAAGACAGAACACTGAAGCTTTCTTT
CSASLRQNTEAFF
>TRBJ2-2|TRBD2|many|TRBV6-1
TGTGCCAGCAGATTTAGCGGGGTTAACACCGGGGAGCTGTTTTTT
CASRFSGVNTGELFF
>TRBJ1-6|NA|NA|TRBV20-1
TGCAGTGCTAGATTCTCCGGGGGAGGGAATTCACCCCTCCACTTT
CSARFSGGGNSPLHF
>TRBJ1-4|TRBD1|NA|TRBV20-1
TGCAGTGCTGCAAACAGGGGGCGGGATGAAAAACTGTTTTTT
CSAANRGRDEKLFF
>TRBJ2-1|TRBD2|many|TRBV5-1
TGCGCCACCTCGCTAGCGGGAGGGCCGGGTGAGCAGTTCTTC
CATSLAGGPGEQFF
>TRBJ1-1|NA|many|TRBV6-5
TGTGCCAGCAGTTACCTCCGGAGCACTGAAGCTTTCTTT
CASSYLRSTEAFF
>TRBJ2-1|NA|NA|TRBV3-1
TGTGCCAGCACCATAAGCGGGCCTCAGGCGAAGCAGTTCTTC
CASTISGPQAKQFF
>TRBJ1-2|TRBD1|NA|TRBV5-1
TGCGCCAGCAGCTGGGACAGAGGGGCATATGAGGGCTACACCTTC
CASSWDRGAYEGYTF
>TRBJ1-2|NA|NA|TRBV6-1
TGTGCCAGCATATCGGGGTGGGGTAACTATGGCTACACCTTC
CASISGWGNYGYTF